This T cell receptor (beta chain) was recovered during a study of control samples from healthy donors and cancer patients. V was trimmed by 4 bases and J by 4 bases, leaving 14 bases between them. The CDR3 is made up of 15 amino acids. Germline CDR1 is SEHNR and CDR2 is FQNEAQ (reference sequence). Libraries were prepared by immunoSEQ multiplex PCR; TCRdb keeps only in-frame clonotypes and omits some of them. The sample lists some 130,000 clones; about nine tenths were seen once. This TCR derives from a man aged 35 to 55 in good health. Material: blood. V usage is TRBV7-9 and J usage is TRBJ1-5, with D possibly being TRBD1 (5 bases). CDR3 nucleotides: TGTGCCAGCAGCTCTGGGGCAGGAAAGAATCAGCCCCAGCATTTT. It is translated as CASSSGAGKNQPQHF.